This paragraph reports one TCR beta chain. From germline, CDR1 is SGDLS and CDR2 YYNGEE. The CDR3 covers 16 residues. Trimming cost V 0 bases and J 4 bases; bases outside gene matches: 6. The data were taken from a study of technical replicates of blood from several donors. Assay used: immunoSEQ multiplex PCR; TCRdb lists only in-frame clones, some missing. This sample has about 44,000 clones, with 95% to 97% found just once. The chain employs TRBV9 and TRBJ1-2; TRBD1 matches 10 bases. The sequenced sample was T cells isolated from PBMCs. The TCR originated in a human donor in good health. The CDR3 DNA sequence: TGTGCCAGCAGCGTAGAACTGGGACAGGGGTCCTATGGCTACACCTTC. Translating gives CASSVELGQGSYGYTF. The whole variable domain, remainder taken from reference TRBV9 and TRBJ1-2, is DSGVTQTPKHLITATGQRVTLRCSPRSGDLSVYWYQQSLDQGLQFLIQYYNGEERAKGNILERFSAQQFPDLHSELNLSSLELGDSALYFCASSVELGQGSYGYTFGSGTRLTVV.